This T cell receptor (beta chain) is from a study of CD8 T cells in ankylosing spondylitis. TCRdb reprocessed the 5' RACE reads with MiXCR, giving one entry per CDR3 protein. Seen here are roughly 700,000 distinct CDR3 sequences, over 15% observed once, and the top ten hold around a fifth. The germline V gene encodes CDR1 SNHLY and CDR2 FYNNEI. V lost 8 bases and J 2 bases, leaving 12 bases between the germline ends. CDR3 length equals 13 residues. Study findings and constraints: Blood from ankylosing spondylitis patients appeared to carry a characteristic roughly 8-variant TCR beta motif.

This clonotype has more than one count but fewer than ten. Its antigen is not known. This TCR was sampled from a male donor with ankylosing spondylitis. Sample: blood, either unsorted or a sorted T cell fraction (not recorded which). The chain has TRBV2 and TRBJ2-5; the D gene could be TRBD1 or TRBD2 (5 bases each). CDR3 DNA sequence: TGTGCCAGCGGGAGAGAGGGGCAAGAGACCCAGTACTTC. Translating gives CASGREGQETQYF.